This is a list of T cell receptor beta chains from one sample in a study of T cell repertoires in cytomegalovirus infection. TCRdb re-derived calls from the reads in MiXCR, one entry per CDR3 protein. The sample has 480,000 or so distinct CDR3 sequences, about 11% seen once; the top ten hold approximately 10%. Sequences were obtained from PBMCs. These receptor sequences come from a human donor in good health (CMV status not recorded). Some clones in this sample may be carry-over from other donors' samples. The conserved cysteine and the conserved F or W are not part of the CDR3 here.

length	V	J	CDR3
11	TRBV10-3	TRBJ2-1	AISESEAGEQF
10	TRBV14	TRBJ1-1	ASSQAGRRAF
13	TRBV6-5	TRBJ1-3	ASSYVRDPGNTIY
13	TRBV7-2	TRBJ1-1	ASSPDRGGNTEAF
14	TRBV29-1	TRBJ1-2	SVEDRKQGEIYGYT
12	TRBV5-1	TRBJ2-1	ASSYSYSYNEQF
16	TRBV28	TRBJ1-1	ASSSEQGTNTPLNEAF
13	TRBV19	TRBJ2-1	ASQGTSGSPAEQF
11	TRBV6-2/TRBV6-3	TRBJ1-5	ASTDSVNQPQH
11	TRBV7-2	TRBJ1-1	ASSSSRGMRAF
13	TRBV6-5	TRBJ1-5	ASSYSRGSNQPQH
13	TRBV5-6	TRBJ1-2	ASSQGTGRAYGYT
13	TRBV12-3/TRBV12-4	TRBJ1-4	ASSLRAYSTEKLF
10	TRBV28	TRBJ1-1	ASSLSRPEAF
11	TRBV29-1	TRBJ2-7	SVGGGLTYEQY
11	TRBV7-2	TRBJ2-2	ASSFDYTGELF
10	TRBV7-9	TRBJ2-7	ASSLEGDEQY
10	TRBV20-1	TRBJ2-7	SAAQARGEQY
12	TRBV7-3	TRBJ2-1	ASSSDQGHNEQF
11	TRBV20-1	TRBJ2-7	SGTGTSDYEQY
12	TRBV7-2	TRBJ1-6	ASSLGHNNSPLH
13	TRBV20-1	TRBJ2-3	SAKTGSEAQDTQY
14	TRBV5-4	TRBJ1-2	ASSSTVAGGKGGYT
14	TRBV10-2	TRBJ2-1	ASSEIPSGTYNEQF
12	TRBV7-9	TRBJ1-6	ASSLGAYNSPLH
15	TRBV7-6	TRBJ2-1	ASSLAGTGRTNNEQF
13	TRBV5-1	TRBJ2-2	ASSATGQNTGELF
13	TRBV5-1	TRBJ2-7	ASSLGQGASYEQY
14	TRBV5-1	TRBJ2-3	ASSFPLAGSTDTQY
8	TRBV20-1	TRBJ2-5	SARDGTQY
13	TRBV4-1	TRBJ1-3	ASSQVAGIGNTIY
14	TRBV29-1	TRBJ2-5	SVAGTSGGAGETQY
12	TRBV5-1	TRBJ2-7	ASSLDTLIYEQY
14	TRBV7-9	TRBJ1-2	ASSVWTDTANYGYT